These 21 T cell receptor beta chains were sequenced from one sample in a study of blood T cell repertoires in COVID-19 (TCRdb year 2020). Library method: the immunoSEQ multiplex PCR assay. TCRdb holds this immuneACCESS table with in-frame rearrangements only. Some clones are missing; in checked studies, unresolved V genes explain under half, and the rest has no known cause. Recorded for this sample are roughly 50,000 clones; less than 85% of them occurred a single time. The ten top clones hold over 10% of the sample. The specimen sequenced was peripheral blood. Receptor source: a human donor in a cohort sampled during active COVID-19.

This clone was observed a handful of times. The gene calls are TRBV2 and TRBJ1-1; D call uncertain. V lost 2 bases and J lost 5, with 15 bases in between. This CDR3 comprises 15 residues. From germline, CDR1 is SNHLY and CDR2 FYNNEI. The CDR3 region is CASSEMGRSGTEAFF. As DNA, the CDR3 is TGTGCCAGCAGTGAAATGGGCAGAAGCGGGACTGAAGCTTTCTTT.

This clone was recorded only once. The V call is TRBV19, the J call TRBJ2-7, with 7 bases identical to TRBD1. V lost 5 bases, J lost 2 bases, and 9 bases stayed unmatched. There are 15 residues in the CDR3. Germline assignment: CDR1 LNHDA and CDR2 SQIVND (reference sequence). The CDR3 bases are TGTGCCAGTAGTCCCCGAACAGGGGCCGCCTACGAGCAGTACTTC. Protein product: CASSPRTGAAYEQYF.

The chain couples TRBV7-2 to TRBJ2-3; TRBD2 matches at 11 bases. CDR3 length: 18 residues. The V gene's germline CDR1 is SGHTA and CDR2 FQGNSA. V was clipped by 1 base and J by 5 bases; unmatched bases: 11. The CDR3 sequence: CASSLDLAGGRRLDTQYF. For the CDR3, the DNA is TGTGCCAGCAGCTTAGACCTAGCGGGGGGACGGCGGCTAGATACGCAGTATTTT.

The chain recombines TRBV21-1 with TRBJ2-1; the tabulated D call, TRBD2, remains unverified against the DNA. TRBV21-1 is marked as a pseudogene. The length of the CDR3 is 19 residues. CDR3 in amino acids: CASSKALAGGPGFYNEQFF. In DNA, the CDR3 is TGTGCCAGCAGCAAAGCGCTAGCGGGGGGGCCGGGGTTCTACAATGAGCAGTTCTTC.

The rearrangement uses TRBV2 and TRBJ2-7; a weak D match, TRBD2 (5 bases). Germline loops: CDR1 SNHLY, CDR2 FYNNEI. The CDR3 has 14 residues. V lost 6 bases and J 1 base, leaving 13 bases between the germline ends. For the CDR3, the DNA is TGTGCCAGCAGGCCAAGCGGCGCTTCCTACGAGCAGTACTTC. The encoded protein is CASRPSGASYEQYF. Based on the CDR3 plus reference TRBV2 and TRBJ2-7, the full variable domain is EPEVTQTPSHQVTQMGQEVILRCVPISNHLYFYWYRQILGQKVEFLVSFYNNEISEKSEIFDDQFSVERPDGSNFTLKIRSTKLEDSAMYFCASRPSGASYEQYFGPGTRLTVT.

The sample holds one count of this clone. V is TRBV5-4 and J is TRBJ1-2; TRBD1 agrees at 7 bases. This CDR3 has 15 residues. V dropped 4 bases and J dropped 4; count of bases not matched to a gene: 10. Germline V gives CDR1 SGHNT, CDR2 YYREEE (reference sequence). The CDR3 nucleotides read TGTGCCAGCAGCCGGACAGGCAGGGGTATCTATGGCTACACCTTC. It is translated as CASSRTGRGIYGYTF.

The sample holds a few counts of this clone. This sequence joins TRBV7-3 and TRBJ1-6, with a tentative D call TRBD1 (6 bases). With 7 bases removed from V and 12 bases from J, the gap between germline ends came to 16 bases. Per germline, CDR1 SGHTA and CDR2 FQGTGA. This CDR3 spans 13 amino acids. Here the CDR3 reads CASNRDRRGPLHF. Written as DNA, the CDR3 is TGTGCCAGCAACAGAGACAGGCGAGGACCCCTCCACTTT. The full variable domain, its missing parts supplied by reference TRBV7-3 and TRBJ1-6, is GAGVSQTPSNKVTEKGKYVELRCDPISGHTALYWYRQSLGQGPEFLIYFQGTGAADDSGLPNDRFFAVRPEGSVSTLKIQRTERGDSAVYLCASNRDRRGPLHFGNGTRLTVT.

The J gene is TRBJ2-5, the V gene TRBV10-2; D remains unclear. The germline V gene has CDR1 WSHSY and CDR2 SAAADI. The CDR3 length is 14 residues. The ends were cut back, 2 bases at V and 1 base at J, with 8 bases in the middle. This CDR3 is CASSEIGVQETQYF. CDR3 nucleotides: TGCGCCAGCAGTGAGATAGGAGTCCAAGAGACCCAGTACTTC.

The CDR3 is CASSPGLAGGNEQFF. The DNA for the CDR3 is TGTGCCAGCAGTCCGGGACTAGCGGGGGGTAATGAGCAGTTCTTC. The gene calls are TRBV6-2 or TRBV6-3 and TRBJ2-1; 15 bases are a match to TRBD2. The ends lost 5 bases at V and 7 bases at J; junction bases unmatched: 3. CDR1 is MNHEY, CDR2 SVGEGT, per germline. The CDR3 totals 15 residues.

The V gene is TRBV28, the J gene TRBJ2-7; the match to TRBD1 covers 9 bases. Germline V gene lookup returns CDR1 MDHEN and CDR2 SYDVKM. The junction had 10 bases not matched to a gene; V was cut back by 5 bases and J by 5 bases. This CDR3 region has 15 residues. The CDR3 bases are TGTGCCAGCAGTATCCCCGGACAGGGGTCTAACGAGCAGTACTTC. Residues: CASSIPGQGSNEQYF.

This clone was picked up one time. This chain links TRBV25-1 with TRBJ1-4; no definite D call. This CDR3 spans 16 amino acids. Germline assignment: CDR1 MGHDK and CDR2 SYGVNS. Trimming removed 5 bases at V and 3 bases at J, with 16 bases between. The CDR3 bases are TGTGCCAGCAGTCCTGCGAGGAAGGCGGCTAATGAAAAACTGTTTTTT. Protein sequence: CASSPARKAANEKLFF.

This clone appeared a single time. The chain recombines TRBV6-5 with TRBJ2-6; D may be TRBD1 (6 bases). Trimming left V 2 bases short and J 2 bases short, with 10 bases between. The CDR3 sequence is 16 residues long. Germline CDR1 MNHEY, CDR2 SVGAGI. The CDR3 is CASSYATGTGANVLTF. As DNA, the CDR3 is TGTGCCAGCAGTTACGCGACAGGTACTGGGGCCAACGTCCTGACTTTC.

V and J are TRBV4-1 and TRBJ2-7; 8 bases fit TRBD1. In germline, CDR1 is MGHRA, CDR2 YSYEKL. The J segment lost 7 bases and the V segment lost 0 bases, leaving 11 bases of the junction unmatched. CDR3 length equals 16 residues. The CDR3 DNA is TGCGCCAGCAGCCAAGATGTGGCGCAGGGGGCAAATGAGCAGTACTTC. This codes for CASSQDVAQGANEQYF.

V is TRBV11-2 and J is TRBJ1-2; D is possibly TRBD1 (5 bases). The germline CDR1 and CDR2 sequences are SGHAT and FQNNGV. Trimming shortened V by 5 bases and J by 2 bases, and 12 bases separated the two germline ends. The CDR3 sequence is 14 residues long. This CDR3 reads CASSKGSKNYGYTF. In DNA form, the CDR3 reads TGTGCCAGCAGCAAGGGGTCGAAGAACTATGGCTACACCTTC.

This clone was seen a few times. This chain uses TRBV30 with TRBJ1-2; D gene unclear. Germline V CDR1 and CDR2: GTSNPN, SVGIG (reference sequence). This CDR3 has 11 amino acids. Trimming removed 5 bases from V and 8 bases from J, with 12 bases in between. CDR3 nucleotides: TGTGCCTGGTGGGTGGGCGTGGGCTACACCTTC. Translating it yields CAWWVGVGYTF. Combining the CDR3 with reference TRBV30 and TRBJ1-2 gives the whole variable domain SQTIHQWPATLVQPVGSPLSLECTVEGTSNPNLYWYRQAAGRGLQLLFYSVGIGQISSEVPQNLSASRPQDRQFILSSKKLLLSDSGFYLCAWWVGVGYTFGSGTRLTVV.

This chain uses TRBV27 with TRBJ2-1; 7 nucleotides agree with TRBD1. This CDR3 spans 14 amino acids. Germline CDR1 MNHEY, CDR2 SMNVEV (reference sequence). Trimming took 3 bases from V and 1 from J; bases not matched to a gene: 0. The CDR3 nucleotides read TGTGCCAGCAGTTTCAGGGGGTCCTACAATGAGCAGTTCTTC. It yields the protein CASSFRGSYNEQFF.

The chain links TRBV7-2 to TRBJ2-7; TRBD1 matches 10 bases. The length of the CDR3 is 16 residues. Trimming took 5 bases from V and 6 from J; bases not matched to a gene: 13. Germline CDR1 reads SGHTA; CDR2 reads FQGNSA. The CDR3 region is CASSRNRQGAKGEQYF. The CDR3 DNA reads as TGTGCCAGCAGCCGTAACCGACAGGGGGCAAAAGGCGAGCAGTACTTC. The whole variable domain, remainder taken from reference TRBV7-2 and TRBJ2-7, is GAGVSQSPSNKVTEKGKDVELRCDPISGHTALYWYRQSLGQGLEFLIYFQGNSAPDKSGLPSDRFSAERTGGSVSTLTIQRTQQEDSAVYLCASSRNRQGAKGEQYFGPGTRLTVT.

V is TRBV30 and J is TRBJ2-5; 9 bases line up with TRBD2. Germline loops: CDR1 GTSNPN, CDR2 SVGIG (reference sequence). The CDR3 is 14 amino acids. J was trimmed by 5 bases and V by 2 bases; bases with no gene match: 6. CDR3 sequence reads: CAWSLAGGQETQYF. The CDR3 DNA reads TGTGCCTGGAGTCTCGCGGGGGGGCAGGAGACCCAGTACTTC.

The chain combines TRBV4-3 with TRBJ1-3; the D is unclear. This CDR3 contains 17 residues. The V gene's germline CDR1 is LGHNA and CDR2 YSLEER. Trimming took 0 bases from V and 2 from J, leaving 14 bases between them. This CDR3 is CASSQEWYASTGNTIYF. CDR3 nucleotides: TGCGCCAGCAGCCAAGAGTGGTATGCCTCTACTGGAAACACCATATATTTT.

The rearrangement uses TRBV5-1 and TRBJ1-1; 7 nucleotides agree with TRBD1. This CDR3 has 15 amino acids. The germline gives CDR1 SGHRS, CDR2 YFSETQ. J lost 1 base, V lost 6 bases, and 9 bases had no gene match. CDR3 DNA sequence: TGCGCCAGCATCAAAAATTCAGGGGGGAACACTGAAGCTTTCTTT. This encodes CASIKNSGGNTEAFF.

In its sample, this clone was seen once. J is TRBJ1-1 and V is TRBV28; TRBD1 is a possible D gene (6 bases). V was cut by 11 bases and J by 4 bases, with 23 bases left in between. CDR1 is MDHEN and CDR2 is SYDVKM in the germline V gene. This CDR3 has 15 residues. The CDR3 region is CASLSGRGYFTEAFF. The CDR3 nucleotides read TGTGCCTCGCTTTCGGGCAGGGGATACTTCACTGAAGCTTTCTTT.